This T cell receptor (beta chain) was observed in a study of cytomegalovirus exposure and HLA in healthy donors. Regarding the study as a whole: Looking again later, the authors saw that most CMV-associated TCR beta chains seemed HLA-restricted. Judged likely to be a sequencing artifact was a cluster of highly shared sequence variants. Roughly uniform sequencing depth across donors was assumed, possibly incorrectly.

PCR employed 60 Vbeta and 13 Jbeta primers. Repertoires were generated with immunoSEQ multiplex PCR, while TCRdb's copy carries only in-frame clones and drops some. The sample records roughly 200,000 clones, roughly 80% being singletons. The CDR3 loop spans 14 amino acids. CDR1 is LNHNV and CDR2 is YYDKDF in the germline V gene (reference sequence). Deletions cut 0 bases from V and 1 base from J, with 6 bases between. As regards this clone: The antigen is undetermined. Different DNA sequences within this sample yield the same CDR3.

What was sequenced was PBMCs. The sequence was collected from a woman under 40 in good health and CMV-seropositive. V gene TRBV15 combines with J gene TRBJ2-5; D unclear. Here the CDR3 DNA reads TGTGCCACCAGCAGAGATCGAGTCCAAGAGACCCAGTACTTC. This codes for CATSRDRVQETQYF.